The present entry profiles one TCR beta chain with its context. Its antigen is still unknown. Base qualities are missing; no much larger clone stands one base away. The sample belongs to a study of blood T cells in healthy people across ages (dated by TCRdb to the mid-2010s). Background on the whole study: In model experiments, template switching captured roughly one uniquely barcoded TCR beta cDNA molecule for every two T cells. Age-related changes in TCR beta repertoire diversity were measured in the study by deep sequencing normalized with unique cDNA molecular identifiers. The donors were split into four age groups: young (average 16 years), middle-aged (39), aged (roughly 60) and long-lived (approximately 89). To avoid experimental bias, donors of different ages were distributed randomly across sequencing lanes. Two additional independent replicas of 1 million unique cDNA reads from the same blood draw were analyzed for two donors (one aged 18 to 30 and one aged 80 or older). The full study reports these points: Conclusive comparison of naive and antigen-experienced compartments was prevented by the profiling of bulk unsorted PBMCs. The long-lived group showed more naive CD4+ T cells, fewer expanded clones and increased TCR diversity than the aged group, suggesting age selection. Estimates of total diversity from one million sequenced T cells were regarded as lower bounds and underestimates. As age increased, observed TCR beta diversity per million T cells dropped in a roughly linear way, and a significant reduction was already evident by age about 40. Observed TCR beta diversity correlated strongly with the percentage of naive T cells measured by flow cytometry. Donor CMV infection status was unknown, potentially confounding age-related changes in expanded clonotypes.

CDR3 length: 15 amino acids, cysteine to phenylalanine. Only CDR3 DNA remains: 45 bases, in frame from the first base. At the junction V is shortened by 3 bases and J by 1 base, with 12 bases in between. In the germline V gene, CDR1 corresponds to SNHLY and CDR2 to FYNNEI. Receptors were amplified or captured by 5' RACE. Sequencing relied on an Illumina HiSeq 2500. The second PCR ran for about 7 to 11 cycles and used a J-beta primer mix along with a sample-barcoded 5' primer. A template-switch 5' adaptor carrying 12 random nucleotides introduced a unique molecular identifier onto each TCR beta cDNA molecule. At least 3 million CDR3-containing paired-end reads were obtained from each sample. All of the RNA was converted into first-strand cDNA using the Mint cDNA synthesis kit, with a TRBC-specific oligonucleotide serving as the primer. Following uracil-DNA glycosylase treatment, all cDNA underwent a first 18-cycle PCR with the universal primers M1SS and BC2_uni_R. From the authors' description of their analysis: Normalization of each sample was performed by random selection of 1 million high-quality reads, each carrying a distinct molecular identifier. Instead of being binned into consensus sequences, reads that shared molecular identifiers were thrown out. MiTCR, with a Q25 quality threshold and the strictest error-elimination algorithm, was used for CDR3 identification, clonotype clustering and error correction. A nonparametric unseen species model with Euler transformation was used to estimate lower-bound total TCR beta diversity. TCRdb handled the public reads itself, with Q25 trimming in fastp and clone calling in MiXCR, and kept productive beta chains. All rows with the same CDR3 protein become a single entry with the most common DNA and genes. For this entry, the V and J calls and clone size follow TCRdb and not the study's own pipeline. Across this sample there are about 1.8 million distinct CDR3 sequences, with around 50% seen only once. The ten largest account for about 2.1% of the sample.

Systemically healthy Caucasian individuals from Russia, 35 to 50 in total and aged roughly 6 to 100 years, were included as donors. Each donor gave 8 to 10 milliliters of peripheral blood, collected into EDTA-treated Vacutainer tubes. PBMCs were isolated by Ficoll-Paque density-gradient centrifugation, with at least 7 million obtained per sample. Total RNA, at least 5.5 micrograms per sample, was extracted from PBMCs with Trizol reagent. The percentages of naive CD45RAhigh/CD27high T cells were determined by flow cytometry on a PBMC aliquot from every donor. Source material: blood. The sequence is built from TRBV2 and TRBJ2-5; the D gene lacks a confident call. This TCR derives from a woman between 40 and 50 years old in good health. The DNA reads TGTGCCAGCAGTGAGATCCTAGGGTCCCAAGAGACCCAGTACTTC. This codes for CASSEILGSQETQYF.